The present T cell receptor beta chain was sequenced within a study of blood T cell repertoires in COVID-19 (dated by TCRdb to the early 2020s). With regard to the full study: The collaborator samples originated in the United States, Italy and Spain and spanned the acute and convalescent phases of COVID-19. The samples were drawn from two sources: the first 160 participants of the ongoing ImmuneRACE study, and 1,000 to 1,500 subjects contributed by 6 global collaborators. Where available, HLA class I and class II types were obtained from metadata supplied by the sample provider rather than from assay-based typing. Sample metadata almost always included a de-identified subject ID, COVID-19 status, age in years and sex. The material from the prospective study consisted of cDNA or gDNA derived from T cells, B-cell-depleted T cells, or PBMCs. Deeply sampled blood TCRbeta repertoires from subjects exposed to, actively infected with, or recovered from COVID-19 were included in the dataset. The repertoires were released in a freely available public database intended as a resource for research on the immune response to SARS-CoV-2. Broader findings and caveats from the paper: Clinical and demographic metadata were provided uncurated, with the amount varying by source and participant.

CDR1 and CDR2 are read off the germline V gene as SGHDN and FVKESK. Trimming takes 2 bases off V and 4 bases off J; junction bases not matched to a gene: 6. The CDR3 runs 17 amino acids, cysteine and phenylalanine included. Of the read, only the CDR3 DNA is kept; its 51 bases are in frame from base 1. Each collaborating institution followed its own protocols to collect whole blood in K2EDTA tubes. For TCRbeta analysis, collaborators shipped samples in one of three forms: frozen whole blood, isolated PBMCs, or DNA extracted from either of those sample types. The immunoSEQ Assay, a bias-controlled multiplex PCR, was used to amplify TCRbeta CDR3 regions from genomic DNA. The study's processing was this. Nucleated cell counts per sample were estimated from amplification of reference gene primers within the assay. To quantify the absolute abundance of each unique TCRbeta CDR3 rearrangement, sequence reads were collapsed and filtered. For each sample, productive Simpson clonality was calculated as the square root of Simpson's diversity index over productive rearrangements. This is the immuneACCESS table as TCRdb keeps it, with only in-frame sequences that have V and J called. A part of the clones is gone; compared with another copy, unresolved V genes explain less than half, and the rest is unexplained. V, J and clone size were drawn from that table, and D and trimming were deduced from the DNA. The table for this sample lists about 140,000 clones; over 80% of them were counted only once. Clones ranked in the top ten supply approximately 11% of the sample.

For this clone: It has no known antigen specificity. The input lacks base qualities; no much larger clone sits a single base away.

Sequencing was done on a sample of peripheral blood. Rearrangement joined TRBV14 to TRBJ2-1, and 12 junction bases match TRBD2. This sequence originates from a woman of 80 years or more with acute or convalescent COVID-19. The DNA sequence is as follows: TGTGCCAGCAGCCAATCACTAGCGGGGGGAGATTACAATGAGCAGTTCTTC. Translation gives CASSQSLAGGDYNEQFF.